This T cell receptor beta chain was captured in a study of blood T cell repertoires in COVID-19. Study context: Specimens from acute and convalescent COVID-19 originated in the United States, Italy and Spain.

V dropped 2 bases and J dropped 7 bases, with 6 bases sitting between them. The CDR3 consists of 11 residues. Germline V gene lookup returns CDR1 SGHRS and CDR2 YFSETQ. TCRdb's copy holds only in-frame clones and misses some; the assay was immunoSEQ multiplex PCR. The sample yields around 100,000 clones, 80% seen once. The origin of this receptor is a man in his 70s with active or convalescent COVID-19. The chain has TRBV5-1 and TRBJ1-1, with D perhaps matching TRBD1 (5 bases). Source material: peripheral blood. The CDR3 loop reads CASSLGVEAFF. DNA of the CDR3: TGCGCCAGCAGCTTAGGGGTTGAAGCTTTCTTT. The variable domain in full, with the rest retrieved from reference TRBV5-1 and TRBJ1-1, is KAGVTQTPRYLIKTRGQQVTLSCSPISGHRSVSWYQQTPGQGLQFLFEYFSETQRNKGNFPGRFSGRQFSNSRSEMNVSTLELGDSALYLCASSLGVEAFFGQGTRLTVV.